The TCR beta chain under discussion was sequenced for a study of long-term antiretroviral therapy in people with HIV. A word on this clone: The target antigen is unknown.

Trimming stripped 5 bases from V and 2 bases from J, with 12 bases between. This CDR3 region has 14 residues. Germline loops: CDR1 MGHDK, CDR2 SYGVNS. The assay used was immunoSEQ (version v3.0), run at survey level. TCRdb keeps only in-frame clones here, not all; method: immunoSEQ multiplex PCR. Here the sample spans 30,000 to 40,000 clones, 70% to 90% being singletons. General study findings and limits: Whichever time point was examined, clones expanded before ART dominated the repertoire.

This clonotype originated in a man in his late teens or twenties with HIV. Sequenced here: unsorted PBMCs, sampled 2.2 years after starting antiretroviral therapy. The rearrangement links TRBV25-1 to TRBJ1-2; no firm D call. The CDR3 nucleotides read TGTGCCAGCAGTCCTATGATGGTAAACTATGGCTACACCTTC. Protein product: CASSPMMVNYGYTF.